This TCR beta chain came from a study of PD-L1 blockade in urothelial cancer. Whole-study context: Male sex and bladder-origin urothelial cancer were recorded for about 85% of the roughly 30 patients. Analysis of blood occurred 3 weeks (second dose) and 6 weeks after treatment start. General study points: Having blood TCR clonality under the median before treatment predicted better survival.

V lost 5 bases to trimming and J lost 4 bases; unmatched junction nucleotides: 8. Germline V lookup: CDR1 PRHDT, CDR2 FYEKMQ (reference sequence). The CDR3 is 15 residues long. Regarding time point: pretreatment peripheral blood. A word on this clone: Its target is not known.

TCRdb's table, derived via immunoSEQ multiplex PCR, lists solely in-frame clones and lacks some. This table has about 70,000 clones, 85% to 90% appearing once. This TCR was recovered from a man aged 70-80 years with urothelial cancer. Sequenced material: PBMCs, taken around atezolizumab (anti-PD-L1) treatment. The chain links TRBV13 to TRBJ2-5; TRBD1 matches 9 bases. CDR3 bases: TGTGCCAGCAGCCAACAGGGGGCGCGGGGAGAGACCCAGTACTTC. It is translated as CASSQQGARGETQYF. The full variable domain, completed using reference TRBV13 and TRBJ2-5, is AAGVIQSPRHLIKEKRETATLKCYPIPRHDTVYWYQQGPGQDPQFLISFYEKMQSDKGSIPDRFSAQQFSDYHSELNMSSLELGDSALYFCASSQQGARGETQYFGPGTRLLVL.